This T cell receptor (beta chain) was documented in a study of shared clonotypes between healthy human individuals. General study findings and limits: Rarefaction exposed incomplete sorted-subset sequencing despite large depth.

On this clone itself: What it binds is not known.

Naive CD8 cells lacked CD45RO and underwent positive selection for CCR7, leaving out terminally differentiated effector memory CD45RA+ cells. Clones were sequenced by immunoSEQ multiplex PCR, and TCRdb holds only the in-frame ones, with some missing. The sample records around 2,000,000 clones, less than 95% being singletons. Between the trimmed V and J ends, which lost 0 bases and 8 bases, there was a span of 6 bases. The CDR3 has 12 amino acids. CDR1 and CDR2 from the germline V gene are SGHTS and YDEGEE. The source material was naive CD8+ T cells sorted from blood. The V gene is TRBV5-8, the J gene TRBJ2-1; D ambiguous. The TCR was taken from a man between 18 and 35 years old in good health. CDR3 DNA: TGTGCCAGCAGCTTGGCCCCGCATGAGCAGTTCTTC. It codes for CASSLAPHEQFF.